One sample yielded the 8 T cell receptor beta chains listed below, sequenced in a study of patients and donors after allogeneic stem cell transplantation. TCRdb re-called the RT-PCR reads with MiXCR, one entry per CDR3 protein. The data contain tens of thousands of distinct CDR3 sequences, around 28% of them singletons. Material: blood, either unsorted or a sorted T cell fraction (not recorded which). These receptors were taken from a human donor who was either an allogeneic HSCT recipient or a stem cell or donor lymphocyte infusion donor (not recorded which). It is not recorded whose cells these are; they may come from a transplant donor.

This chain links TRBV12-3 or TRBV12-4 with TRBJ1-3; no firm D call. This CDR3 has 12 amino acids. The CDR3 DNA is TGTGGCGTCGGAGCAGCCGGAAACACCATATATTTT. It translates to CGVGAAGNTIYF.

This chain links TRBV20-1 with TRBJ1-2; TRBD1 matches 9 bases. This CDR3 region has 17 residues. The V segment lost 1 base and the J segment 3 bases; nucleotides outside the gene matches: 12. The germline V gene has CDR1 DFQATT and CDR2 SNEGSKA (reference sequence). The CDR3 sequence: CSARVLPSGQGYYGYTF. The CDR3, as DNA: TGCAGTGCTAGAGTTCTCCCATCGGGACAGGGTTACTATGGCTACACCTTC.

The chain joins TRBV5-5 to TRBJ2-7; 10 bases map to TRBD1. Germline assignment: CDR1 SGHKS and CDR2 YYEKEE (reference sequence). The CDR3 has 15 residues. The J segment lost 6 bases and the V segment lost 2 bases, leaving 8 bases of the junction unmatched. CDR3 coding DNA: TGTGCCAGCAGCTTCCGGGACAGGGGAACCTTCGAGCAGTACTTC. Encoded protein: CASSFRDRGTFEQYF.

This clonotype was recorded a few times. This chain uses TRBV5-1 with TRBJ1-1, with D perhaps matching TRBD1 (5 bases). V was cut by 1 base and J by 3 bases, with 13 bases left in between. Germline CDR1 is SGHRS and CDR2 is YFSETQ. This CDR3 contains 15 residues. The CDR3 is CASSLSREWDTEAFF. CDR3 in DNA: TGCGCCAGCAGCTTGAGCAGGGAATGGGACACTGAAGCTTTCTTT.

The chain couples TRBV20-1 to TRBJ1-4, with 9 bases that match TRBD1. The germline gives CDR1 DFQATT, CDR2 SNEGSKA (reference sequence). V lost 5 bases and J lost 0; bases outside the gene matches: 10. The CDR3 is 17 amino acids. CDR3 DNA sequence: TGCAGTGCTGTACTGGGACAGGGAGCCCCAACTAATGAAAAACTGTTTTTT. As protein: CSAVLGQGAPTNEKLFF.

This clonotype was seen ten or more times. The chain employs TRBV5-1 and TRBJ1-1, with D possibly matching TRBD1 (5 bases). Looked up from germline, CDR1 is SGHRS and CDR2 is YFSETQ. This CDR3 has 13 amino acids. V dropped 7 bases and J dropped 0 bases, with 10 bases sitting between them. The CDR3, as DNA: TGCGCCAGCGGGGACGGCCTGAACACTGAAGCTTTCTTT. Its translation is CASGDGLNTEAFF.

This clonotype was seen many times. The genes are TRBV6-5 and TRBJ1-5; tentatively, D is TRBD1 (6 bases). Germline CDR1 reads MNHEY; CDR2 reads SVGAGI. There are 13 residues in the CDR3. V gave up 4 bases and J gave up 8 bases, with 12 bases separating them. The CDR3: CASSSQGIEPQHF. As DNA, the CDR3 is TGTGCCAGCAGTTCGCAGGGGATCGAGCCCCAGCATTTT.

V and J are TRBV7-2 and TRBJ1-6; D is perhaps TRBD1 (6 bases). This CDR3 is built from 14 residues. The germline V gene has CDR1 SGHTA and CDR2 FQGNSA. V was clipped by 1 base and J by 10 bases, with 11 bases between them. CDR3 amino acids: CASSLGQVGSPLHF. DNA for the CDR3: TGTGCCAGCAGCTTAGGACAGGTTGGATCACCCCTCCACTTT.